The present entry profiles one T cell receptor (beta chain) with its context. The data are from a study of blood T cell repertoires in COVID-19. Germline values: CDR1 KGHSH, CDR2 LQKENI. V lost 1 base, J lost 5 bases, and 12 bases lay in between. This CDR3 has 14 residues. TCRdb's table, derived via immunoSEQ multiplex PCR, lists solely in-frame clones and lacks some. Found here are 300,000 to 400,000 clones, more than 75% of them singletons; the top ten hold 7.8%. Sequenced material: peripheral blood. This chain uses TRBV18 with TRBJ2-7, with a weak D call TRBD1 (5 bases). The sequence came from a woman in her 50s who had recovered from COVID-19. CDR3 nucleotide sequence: TGTGCCAGCTCACCACTCGCAGGGTCCCACGAGCAGTACTTC. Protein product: CASSPLAGSHEQYF.